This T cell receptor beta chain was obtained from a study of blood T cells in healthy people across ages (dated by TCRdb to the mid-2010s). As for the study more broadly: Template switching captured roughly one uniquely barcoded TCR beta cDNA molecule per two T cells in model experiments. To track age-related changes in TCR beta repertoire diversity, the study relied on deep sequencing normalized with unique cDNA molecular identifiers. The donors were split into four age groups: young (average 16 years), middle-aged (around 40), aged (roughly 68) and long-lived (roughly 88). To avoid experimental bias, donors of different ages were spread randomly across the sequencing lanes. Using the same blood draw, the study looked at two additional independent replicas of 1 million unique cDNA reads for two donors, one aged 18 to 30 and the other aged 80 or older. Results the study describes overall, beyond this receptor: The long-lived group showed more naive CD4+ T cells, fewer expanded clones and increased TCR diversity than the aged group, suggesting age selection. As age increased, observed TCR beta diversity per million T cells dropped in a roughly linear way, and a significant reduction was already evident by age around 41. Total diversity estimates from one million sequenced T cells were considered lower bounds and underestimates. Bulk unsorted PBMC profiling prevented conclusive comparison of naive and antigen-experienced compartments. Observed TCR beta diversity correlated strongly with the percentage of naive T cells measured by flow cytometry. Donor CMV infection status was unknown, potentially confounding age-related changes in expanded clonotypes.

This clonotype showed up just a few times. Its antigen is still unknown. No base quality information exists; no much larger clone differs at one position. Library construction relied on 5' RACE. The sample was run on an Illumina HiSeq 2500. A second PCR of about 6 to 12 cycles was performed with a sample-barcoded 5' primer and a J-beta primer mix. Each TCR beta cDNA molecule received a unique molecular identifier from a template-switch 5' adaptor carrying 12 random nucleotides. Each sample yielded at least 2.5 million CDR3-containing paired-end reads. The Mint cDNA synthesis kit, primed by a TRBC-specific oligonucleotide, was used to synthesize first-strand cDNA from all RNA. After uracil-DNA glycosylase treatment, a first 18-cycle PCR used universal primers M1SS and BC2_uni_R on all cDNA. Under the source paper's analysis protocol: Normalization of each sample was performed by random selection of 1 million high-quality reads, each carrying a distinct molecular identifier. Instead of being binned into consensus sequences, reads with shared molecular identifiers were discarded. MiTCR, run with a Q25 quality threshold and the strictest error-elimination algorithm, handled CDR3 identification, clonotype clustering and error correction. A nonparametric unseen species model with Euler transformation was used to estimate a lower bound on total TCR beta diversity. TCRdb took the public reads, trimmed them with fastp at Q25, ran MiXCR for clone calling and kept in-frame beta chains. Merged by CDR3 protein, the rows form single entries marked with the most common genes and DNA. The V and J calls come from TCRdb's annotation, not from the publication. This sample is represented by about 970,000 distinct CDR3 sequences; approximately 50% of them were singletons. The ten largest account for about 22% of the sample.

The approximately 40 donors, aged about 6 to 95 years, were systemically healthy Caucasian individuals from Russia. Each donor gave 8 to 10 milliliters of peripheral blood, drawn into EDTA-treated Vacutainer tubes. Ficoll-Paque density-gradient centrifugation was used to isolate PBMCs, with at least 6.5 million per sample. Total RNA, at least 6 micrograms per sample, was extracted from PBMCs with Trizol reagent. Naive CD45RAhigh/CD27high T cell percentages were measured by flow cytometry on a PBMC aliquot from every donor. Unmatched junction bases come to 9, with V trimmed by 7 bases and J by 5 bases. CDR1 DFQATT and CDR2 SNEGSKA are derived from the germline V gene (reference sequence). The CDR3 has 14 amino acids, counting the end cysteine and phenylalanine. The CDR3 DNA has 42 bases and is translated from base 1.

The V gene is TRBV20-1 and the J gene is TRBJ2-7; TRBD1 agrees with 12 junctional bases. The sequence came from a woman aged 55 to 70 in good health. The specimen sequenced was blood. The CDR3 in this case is CSVPTGQGADEQYF. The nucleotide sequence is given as TGCAGTGTTCCCACGGGACAGGGGGCCGACGAGCAGTACTTC.